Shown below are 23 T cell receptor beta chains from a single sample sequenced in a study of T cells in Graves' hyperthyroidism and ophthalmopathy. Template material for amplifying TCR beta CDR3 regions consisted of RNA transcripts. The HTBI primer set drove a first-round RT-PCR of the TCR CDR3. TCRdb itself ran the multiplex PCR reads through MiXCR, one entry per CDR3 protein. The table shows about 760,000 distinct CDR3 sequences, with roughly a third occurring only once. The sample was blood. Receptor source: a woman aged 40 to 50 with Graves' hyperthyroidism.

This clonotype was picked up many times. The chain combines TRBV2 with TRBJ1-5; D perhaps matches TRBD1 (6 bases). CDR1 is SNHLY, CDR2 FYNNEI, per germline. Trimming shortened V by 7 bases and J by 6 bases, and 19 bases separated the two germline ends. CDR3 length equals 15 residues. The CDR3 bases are TGTGCCAGCAACCGGGACACGGATTACAGTCAGCCCCAGCATTTT. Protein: CASNRDTDYSQPQHF. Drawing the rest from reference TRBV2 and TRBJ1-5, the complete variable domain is EPEVTQTPSHQVTQMGQEVILRCVPISNHLYFYWYRQILGQKVEFLVSFYNNEISEKSEIFDDQFSVERPDGSNFTLKIRSTKLEDSAMYFCASNRDTDYSQPQHFGDGTRLSIL.

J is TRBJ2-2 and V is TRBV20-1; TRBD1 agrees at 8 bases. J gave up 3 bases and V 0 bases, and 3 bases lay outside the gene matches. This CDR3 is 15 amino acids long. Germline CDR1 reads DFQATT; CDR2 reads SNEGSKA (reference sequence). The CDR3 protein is CSARDSDRDTGELFF. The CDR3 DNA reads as TGCAGTGCTAGAGATTCGGACAGGGACACCGGGGAGCTGTTTTTT.

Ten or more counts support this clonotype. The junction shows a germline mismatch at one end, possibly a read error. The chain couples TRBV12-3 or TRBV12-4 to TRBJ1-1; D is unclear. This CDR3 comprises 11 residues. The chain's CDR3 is CASGLNTEAFF. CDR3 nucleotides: TGTGCCAGCGGTTTGAACACTGAAGCTTTCTTT.

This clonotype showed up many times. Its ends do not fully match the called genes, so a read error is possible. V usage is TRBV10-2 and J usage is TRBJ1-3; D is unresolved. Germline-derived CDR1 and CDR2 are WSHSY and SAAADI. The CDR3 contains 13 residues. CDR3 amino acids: CASSESAGNTTYF. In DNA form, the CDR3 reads TGCGCCAGCAGTGAGTCGGCCGGAAACACCACATATTTT.

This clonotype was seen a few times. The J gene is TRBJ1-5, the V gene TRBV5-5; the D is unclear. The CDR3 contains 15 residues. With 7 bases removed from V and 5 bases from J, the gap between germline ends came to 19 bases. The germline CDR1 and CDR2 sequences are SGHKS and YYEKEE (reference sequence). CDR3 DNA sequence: TGTGCCAGCTCGAGTCGGGGAAAACCCGATCAGCCCCAGCATTTT. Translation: CASSSRGKPDQPQHF.

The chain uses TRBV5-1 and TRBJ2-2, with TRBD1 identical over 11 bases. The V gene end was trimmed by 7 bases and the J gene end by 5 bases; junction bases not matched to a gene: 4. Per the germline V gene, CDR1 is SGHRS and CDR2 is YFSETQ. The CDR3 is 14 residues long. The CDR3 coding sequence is TGCGCCAGCCCCGGACAGGGGGCGACCGGGGAGCTGTTTTTT. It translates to CASPGQGATGELFF.

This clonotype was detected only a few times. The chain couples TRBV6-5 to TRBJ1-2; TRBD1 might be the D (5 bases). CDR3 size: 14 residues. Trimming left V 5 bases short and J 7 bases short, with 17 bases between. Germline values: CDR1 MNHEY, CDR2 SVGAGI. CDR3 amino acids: CASSDQGSVTGYTF. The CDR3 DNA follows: TGTGCCAGCAGTGACCAGGGTAGCGTGACTGGCTACACCTTC.

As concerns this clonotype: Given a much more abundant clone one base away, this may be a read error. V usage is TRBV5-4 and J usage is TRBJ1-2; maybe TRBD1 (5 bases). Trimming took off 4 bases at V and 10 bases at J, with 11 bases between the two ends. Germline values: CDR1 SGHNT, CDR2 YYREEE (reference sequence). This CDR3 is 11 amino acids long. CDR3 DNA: TGTGCCAGCAGCATCGGGGCAGCCTACACCTTC. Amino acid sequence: CASSIGAAYTF.

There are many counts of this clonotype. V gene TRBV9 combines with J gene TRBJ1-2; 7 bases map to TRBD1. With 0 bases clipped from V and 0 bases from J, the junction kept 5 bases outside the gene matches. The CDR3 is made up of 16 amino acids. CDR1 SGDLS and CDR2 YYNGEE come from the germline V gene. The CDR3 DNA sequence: TGTGCCAGCAGCGTAGAGAGACAGGGAGCTAACTATGGCTACACCTTC. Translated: CASSVERQGANYGYTF.

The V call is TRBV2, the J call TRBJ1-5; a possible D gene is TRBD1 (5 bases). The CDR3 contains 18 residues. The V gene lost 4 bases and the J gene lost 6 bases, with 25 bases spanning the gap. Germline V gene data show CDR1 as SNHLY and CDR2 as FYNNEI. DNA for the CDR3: TGTGCCAGCAGTGCCATAGACGGGGGAGGCCGATCGGGTCAGCCCCAGCATTTT. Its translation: CASSAIDGGGRSGQPQHF.

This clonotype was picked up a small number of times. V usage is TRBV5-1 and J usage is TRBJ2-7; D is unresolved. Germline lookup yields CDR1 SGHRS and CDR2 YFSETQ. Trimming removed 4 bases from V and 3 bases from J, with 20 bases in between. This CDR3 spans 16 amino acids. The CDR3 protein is CASSHLPPPSIYEQYF. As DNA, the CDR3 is TGCGCCAGCAGCCACCTCCCTCCGCCCTCGATCTACGAGCAGTACTTC. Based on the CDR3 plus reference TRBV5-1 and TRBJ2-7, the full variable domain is KAGVTQTPRYLIKTRGQQVTLSCSPISGHRSVSWYQQTPGQGLQFLFEYFSETQRNKGNFPGRFSGRQFSNSRSEMNVSTLELGDSALYLCASSHLPPPSIYEQYFGPGTRLTVT.

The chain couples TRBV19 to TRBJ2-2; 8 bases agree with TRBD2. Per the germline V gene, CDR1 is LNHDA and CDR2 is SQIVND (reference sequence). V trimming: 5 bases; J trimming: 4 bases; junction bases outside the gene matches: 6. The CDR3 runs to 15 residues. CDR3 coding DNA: TGTGCCAGTAGTTGGGGCGGGAGGAGCACCGGGGAGCTGTTTTTT. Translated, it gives CASSWGGRSTGELFF.

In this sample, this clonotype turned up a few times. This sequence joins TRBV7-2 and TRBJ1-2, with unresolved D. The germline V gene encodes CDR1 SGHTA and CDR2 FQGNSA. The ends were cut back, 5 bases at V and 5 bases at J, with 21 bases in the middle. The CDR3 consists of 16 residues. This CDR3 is CASSPNPSSPGYGYTF. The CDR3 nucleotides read TGTGCCAGCAGCCCCAATCCCTCCAGCCCAGGATATGGCTACACCTTC.

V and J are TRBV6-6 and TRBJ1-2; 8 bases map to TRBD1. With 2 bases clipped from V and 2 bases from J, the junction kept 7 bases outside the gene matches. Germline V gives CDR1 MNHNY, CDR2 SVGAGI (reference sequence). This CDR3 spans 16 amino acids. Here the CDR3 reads CASSYGAGQGNYGYTF. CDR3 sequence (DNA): TGTGCCAGCAGTTACGGCGCCGGACAGGGCAACTATGGCTACACCTTC.

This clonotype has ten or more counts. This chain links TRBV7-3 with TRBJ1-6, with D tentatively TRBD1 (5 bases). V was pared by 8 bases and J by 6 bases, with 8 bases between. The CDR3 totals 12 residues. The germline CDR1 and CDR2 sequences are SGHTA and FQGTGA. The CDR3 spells CASGTGNSPLHF. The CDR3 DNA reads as TGTGCCAGCGGGACCGGTAATTCACCCCTCCACTTT.

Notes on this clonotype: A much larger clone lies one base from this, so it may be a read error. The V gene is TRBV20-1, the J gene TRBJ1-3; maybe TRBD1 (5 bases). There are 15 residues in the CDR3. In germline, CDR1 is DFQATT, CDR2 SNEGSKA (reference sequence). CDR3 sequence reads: CSATDSRGNGDTIYF. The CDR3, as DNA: TGCAGTGCTACCGACTCTCGGGGCAATGGAGACACCATATATTTT.

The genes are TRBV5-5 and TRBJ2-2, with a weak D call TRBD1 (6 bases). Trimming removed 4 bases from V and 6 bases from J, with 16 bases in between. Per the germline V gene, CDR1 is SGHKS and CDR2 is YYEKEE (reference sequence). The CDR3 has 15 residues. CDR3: CASSARMDSSGELFF. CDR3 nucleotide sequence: TGTGCCAGCAGCGCTAGGATGGACAGTTCCGGGGAGCTGTTTTTT.

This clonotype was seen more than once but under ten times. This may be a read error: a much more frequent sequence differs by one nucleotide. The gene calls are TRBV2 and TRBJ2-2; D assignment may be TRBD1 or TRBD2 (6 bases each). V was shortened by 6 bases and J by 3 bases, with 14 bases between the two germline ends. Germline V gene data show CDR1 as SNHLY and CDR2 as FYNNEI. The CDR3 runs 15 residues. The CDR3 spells CASRRSGADTGELFF. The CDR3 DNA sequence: TGTGCCAGCAGGCGGTCGGGGGCTGACACCGGGGAGCTGTTTTTT.

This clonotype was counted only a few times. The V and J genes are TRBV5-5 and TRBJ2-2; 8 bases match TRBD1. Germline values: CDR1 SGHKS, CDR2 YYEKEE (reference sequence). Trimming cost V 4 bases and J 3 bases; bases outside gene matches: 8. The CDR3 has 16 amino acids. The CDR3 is CASSTGPTGDTGELFF. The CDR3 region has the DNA TGTGCCAGCAGCACCGGCCCGACAGGGGACACCGGGGAGCTGTTTTTT.

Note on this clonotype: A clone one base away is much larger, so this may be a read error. For the CDR3, the DNA is TGTGCCAGCAGCAGCGACAGGGGCCTGAACACTGAAGCTTTCTTT. The encoded protein is CASSSDRGLNTEAFF. The chain uses TRBV13 and TRBJ1-1; 8 nucleotides line up with TRBD1. The CDR3 covers 15 residues. The junction had 5 bases not matched to a gene; V was cut back by 5 bases and J by 0 bases. The germline V gene encodes CDR1 PRHDT and CDR2 FYEKMQ (reference sequence).

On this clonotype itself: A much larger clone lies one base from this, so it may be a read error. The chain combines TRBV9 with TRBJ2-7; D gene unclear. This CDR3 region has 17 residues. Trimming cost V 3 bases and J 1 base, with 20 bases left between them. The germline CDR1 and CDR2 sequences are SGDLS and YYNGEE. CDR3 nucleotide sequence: TGTGCCAGCAGCGCCGATTACCGTGCGGCGATGTCCTACGAGCAGTACTTC. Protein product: CASSADYRAAMSYEQYF.

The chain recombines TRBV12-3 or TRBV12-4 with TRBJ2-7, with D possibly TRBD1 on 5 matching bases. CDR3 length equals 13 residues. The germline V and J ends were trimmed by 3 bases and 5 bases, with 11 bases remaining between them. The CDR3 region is CASSLGRVDEQYF. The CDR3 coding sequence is TGTGCCAGCAGTTTGGGCAGGGTGGACGAGCAGTACTTC.

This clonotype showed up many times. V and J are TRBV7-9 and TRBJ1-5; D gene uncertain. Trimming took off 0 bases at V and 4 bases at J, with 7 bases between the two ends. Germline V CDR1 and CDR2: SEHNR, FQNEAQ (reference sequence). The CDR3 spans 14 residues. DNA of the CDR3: TGTGCCAGCAGCTTAGCAGGTGAAAATCAGCCCCAGCATTTT. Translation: CASSLAGENQPQHF.